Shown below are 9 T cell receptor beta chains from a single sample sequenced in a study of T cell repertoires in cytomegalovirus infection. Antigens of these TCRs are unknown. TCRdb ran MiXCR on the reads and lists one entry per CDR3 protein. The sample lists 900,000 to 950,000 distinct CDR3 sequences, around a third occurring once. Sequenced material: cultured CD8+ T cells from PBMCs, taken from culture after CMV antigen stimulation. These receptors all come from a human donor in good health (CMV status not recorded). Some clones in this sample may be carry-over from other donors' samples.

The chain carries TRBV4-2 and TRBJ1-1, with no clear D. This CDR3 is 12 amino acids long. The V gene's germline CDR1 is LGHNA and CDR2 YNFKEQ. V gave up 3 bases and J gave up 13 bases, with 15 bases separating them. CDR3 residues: CASSQSGFGGFF. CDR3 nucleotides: TGTGCCAGCAGCCAGAGCGGATTCGGAGGTTTCTTT.

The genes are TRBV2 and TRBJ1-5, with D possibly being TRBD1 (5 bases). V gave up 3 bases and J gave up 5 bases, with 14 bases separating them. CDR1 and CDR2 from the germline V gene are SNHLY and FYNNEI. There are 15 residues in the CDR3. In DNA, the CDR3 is TGTGCCAGCAGTGAGGACAATCTTAGGTATCAGCCCCAGCATTTT. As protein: CASSEDNLRYQPQHF. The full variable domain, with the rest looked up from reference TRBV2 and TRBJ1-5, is EPEVTQTPSHQVTQMGQEVILRCVPISNHLYFYWYRQILGQKVEFLVSFYNNEISEKSEIFDDQFSVERPDGSNFTLKIRSTKLEDSAMYFCASSEDNLRYQPQHFGDGTRLSIL.

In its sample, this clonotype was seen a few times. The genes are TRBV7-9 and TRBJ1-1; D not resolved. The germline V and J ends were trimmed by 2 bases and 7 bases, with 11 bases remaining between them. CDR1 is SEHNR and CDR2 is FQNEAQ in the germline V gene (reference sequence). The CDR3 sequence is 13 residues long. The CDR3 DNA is TGTGCCAGCAGCTTATATCTGGCGGATGAAGCTTTCTTT. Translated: CASSLYLADEAFF.

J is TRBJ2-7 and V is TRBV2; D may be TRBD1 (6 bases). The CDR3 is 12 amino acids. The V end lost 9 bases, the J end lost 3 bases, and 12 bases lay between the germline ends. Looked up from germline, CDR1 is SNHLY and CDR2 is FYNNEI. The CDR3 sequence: CASGEQGYEQYF. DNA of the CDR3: TGTGCCAGTGGGGAACAGGGCTACGAGCAGTACTTC.

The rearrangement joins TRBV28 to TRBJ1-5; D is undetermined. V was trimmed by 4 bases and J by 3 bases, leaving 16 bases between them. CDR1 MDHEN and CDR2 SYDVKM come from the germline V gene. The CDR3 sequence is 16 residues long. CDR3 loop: CASSSLREILNQPQHF. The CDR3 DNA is TGTGCCAGCAGTTCGCTGCGGGAGATCCTCAATCAGCCCCAGCATTTT.

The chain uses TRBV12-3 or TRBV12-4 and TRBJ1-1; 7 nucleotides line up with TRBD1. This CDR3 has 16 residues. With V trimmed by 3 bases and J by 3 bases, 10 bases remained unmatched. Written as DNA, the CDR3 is TGTGCCAGCAGTTTTCAGGGGGACGGAAAGGACACTGAAGCTTTCTTT. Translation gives CASSFQGDGKDTEAFF.

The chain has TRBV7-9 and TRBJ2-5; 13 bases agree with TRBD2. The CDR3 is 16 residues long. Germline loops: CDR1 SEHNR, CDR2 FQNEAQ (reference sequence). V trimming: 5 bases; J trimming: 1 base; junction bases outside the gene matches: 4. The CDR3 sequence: CASSQLAGGPQETQYF. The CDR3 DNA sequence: TGTGCCAGCAGCCAACTAGCGGGGGGGCCCCAAGAGACCCAGTACTTC.

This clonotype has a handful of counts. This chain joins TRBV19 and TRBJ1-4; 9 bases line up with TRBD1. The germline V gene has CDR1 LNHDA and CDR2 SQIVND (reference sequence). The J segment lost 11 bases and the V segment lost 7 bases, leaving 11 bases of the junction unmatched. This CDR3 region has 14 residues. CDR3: CASNPGQGMWKLFF. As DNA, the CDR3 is TGTGCCAGTAATCCGGGACAGGGAATGTGGAAACTGTTTTTT. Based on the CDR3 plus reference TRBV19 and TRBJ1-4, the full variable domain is DGGITQSPKYLFRKEGQNVTLSCEQNLNHDAMYWYRQDPGQGLRLIYYSQIVNDFQKGDIAEGYSVSREKKESFPLTVTSAQKNPTAFYLCASNPGQGMWKLFFGSGTQLSVL.

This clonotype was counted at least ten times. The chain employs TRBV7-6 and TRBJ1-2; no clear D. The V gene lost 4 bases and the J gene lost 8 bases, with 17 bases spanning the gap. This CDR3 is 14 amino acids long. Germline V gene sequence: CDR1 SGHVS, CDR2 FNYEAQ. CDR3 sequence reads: CASSSSEALLGYTF. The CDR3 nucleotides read TGTGCCAGCAGCTCCTCGGAGGCCCTATTAGGCTACACCTTC.